This T cell receptor beta chain originates from a study of T cells in localized non-small cell lung cancer. TCRdb's copy holds only in-frame clones and misses some; the assay was immunoSEQ multiplex PCR. The profile shows tens of thousands of clones, about 88% of them singletons. The germline gives CDR1 SGHNT, CDR2 YENEEA. V dropped 0 bases and J dropped 0 bases, with 5 bases sitting between them. The CDR3 sequence is 14 residues long. The genes are TRBV11-3 and TRBJ1-1; no firm D call. This specimen was peripheral blood, taken before any cancer treatment. The receptor was derived from a female donor older than 55 with stage I lung adenocarcinoma. CDR3 sequence: CASSLETLNTEAFF. CDR3 nucleotides: TGTGCCAGCAGCTTAGAGACCTTGAACACTGAAGCTTTCTTT.